This entry lists 6 T cell receptor beta chains sequenced from one sample in a study of beta chain features in type 1 diabetes. Of the isolated RNA, all was reverse transcribed, and so the sequenced material was expressed TCRB transcripts. Clones were sequenced by immunoSEQ multiplex PCR, and TCRdb holds only the in-frame ones, with some missing. The table has under 250,000 clones, roughly 13% seen once. Sequencing input: naive CD4+ T cells from blood. These receptors all come from a woman between 40 and 50 years old in good health.

A few counts support this clone. This chain uses TRBV19 with TRBJ2-1; D not resolved. Germline CDR1 reads LNHDA; CDR2 reads SQIVND (reference sequence). Trimming left V 5 bases short and J 8 bases short, with 10 bases between. The CDR3 totals 12 residues. DNA of the CDR3: TGTGCCAGTAGTGTTCGCCGGGATGAGCAGTTCTTC. It is translated as CASSVRRDEQFF.

This clone was detected only a few times. CDR3 region: CASSVGEGRSTEAFF. DNA of the CDR3: TGTGCCAGCAGCGTAGGGGAGGGTCGATCCACTGAAGCTTTCTTT. V usage is TRBV9 and J usage is TRBJ1-1; D unresolved. Per the germline V gene, CDR1 is SGDLS and CDR2 is YYNGEE. V lost 0 bases and J 4 bases, leaving 13 bases between the germline ends. The CDR3 totals 15 residues.

This rearrangement joins TRBV19 to TRBJ1-1, with TRBD1 identical over 7 bases. This CDR3 contains 15 residues. V lost 0 bases, J lost 4 bases, and 5 bases stayed unmatched. CDR1 LNHDA and CDR2 SQIVND come from the germline V gene (reference sequence). The CDR3 loop is CASSIDPTGSTEAFF. CDR3 DNA sequence: TGTGCCAGTAGTATAGATCCGACAGGGAGCACTGAAGCTTTCTTT.

The table lists this clone with a few counts. The genes are TRBV9 and TRBJ2-3, with 8 bases lining up with TRBD1. The CDR3 contains 16 residues. Germline V CDR1 and CDR2: SGDLS, YYNGEE. Trimming took 0 bases from V and 3 from J; bases not matched to a gene: 6. The CDR3 bases are TGTGCCAGCAGCGTAGTGACAGGGGAGCTTACAGATACGCAGTATTTT. Amino acid sequence: CASSVVTGELTDTQYF.

This clone was found a few times. The genes are TRBV11-2 and TRBJ1-3, with unresolved D. Trimming pared 5 bases from V and 1 base from J, leaving 12 bases between. Per germline, CDR1 SGHAT and CDR2 FQNNGV. The CDR3 contains 15 residues. This chain's CDR3 is CASSPTTLSGNTIYF. The CDR3 coding sequence is TGTGCCAGCAGCCCTACTACTTTATCTGGAAACACCATATATTTT.

The chain combines TRBV29-1 with TRBJ2-1, with a tentative D call TRBD2 (6 bases). CDR1 SQVTM and CDR2 ANQGSEA come from the germline V gene. This CDR3 is 14 amino acids long. Trimming took off 2 bases at V and 7 bases at J, with 15 bases between the two ends. DNA for the CDR3: TGCAGCGTTGAAAGGCGGGACCAAGCGAATGAGCAGTTCTTC. Its protein is CSVERRDQANEQFF.